Listed here is a single T cell receptor (beta chain). Participants reported their clinical history, and cohort assignment relied on those reports. CDR1 and CDR2 (germline): LNHDA, SQIVND (reference sequence). The V segment lost 6 bases and the J segment 11 bases; nucleotides outside the gene matches: 11. The CDR3 contains 14 residues. Per the original methods: From reference gene primer amplification, estimates of nucleated cell counts were derived. The data were produced by immunoSEQ multiplex PCR, yet TCRdb's version contains in-frame clones alone and is incomplete. D and trimming come from the DNA, and the V and J calls and clone size come from that table. Of about 240,000 clones listed, approximately 90% are singletons. This sample is part of a study of blood T cell repertoires in COVID-19. As for the study in general: Some COVID-19 samples were acute and others convalescent; all came from the United States, Italy and Spain.

This sequence was found in a middle-aged man who had recovered from COVID-19. V and J are TRBV19 and TRBJ1-5, with TRBD1 identical over 9 bases. The sequenced sample consisted of PBMCs or T cells enriched from blood (not recorded which). In DNA form, the CDR3 reads TGTGCCAGTAGACCGACAGGGGGACCACAGGCCCAGCATTTT. This translates into CASRPTGGPQAQHF.